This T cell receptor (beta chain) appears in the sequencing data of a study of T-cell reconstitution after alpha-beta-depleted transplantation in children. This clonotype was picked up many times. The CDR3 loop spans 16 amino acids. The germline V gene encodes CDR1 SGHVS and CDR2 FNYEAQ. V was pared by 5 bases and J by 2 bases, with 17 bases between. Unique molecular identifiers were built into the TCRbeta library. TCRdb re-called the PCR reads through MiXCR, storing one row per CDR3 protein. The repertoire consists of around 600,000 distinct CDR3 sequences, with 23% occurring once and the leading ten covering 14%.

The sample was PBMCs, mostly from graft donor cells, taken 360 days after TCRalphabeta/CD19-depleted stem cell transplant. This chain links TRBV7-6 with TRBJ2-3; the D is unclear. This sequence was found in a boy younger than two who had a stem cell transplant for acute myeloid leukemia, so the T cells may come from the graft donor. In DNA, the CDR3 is TGTGCCAGCAGCGCCCTGACCGCTCAAGTCACAGATACGCAGTATTTT. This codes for CASSALTAQVTDTQYF.